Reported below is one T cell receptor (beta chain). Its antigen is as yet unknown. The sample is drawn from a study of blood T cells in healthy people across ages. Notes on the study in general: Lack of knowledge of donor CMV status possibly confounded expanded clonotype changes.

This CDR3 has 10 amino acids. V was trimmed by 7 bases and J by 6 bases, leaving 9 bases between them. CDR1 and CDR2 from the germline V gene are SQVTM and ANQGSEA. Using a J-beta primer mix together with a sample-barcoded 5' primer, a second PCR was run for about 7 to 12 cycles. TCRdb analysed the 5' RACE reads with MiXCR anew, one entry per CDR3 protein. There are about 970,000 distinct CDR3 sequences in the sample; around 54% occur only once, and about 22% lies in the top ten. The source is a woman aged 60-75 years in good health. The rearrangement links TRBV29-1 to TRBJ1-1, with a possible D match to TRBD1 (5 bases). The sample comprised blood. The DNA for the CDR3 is TGCAGCGCCAGGGAGTCTGAAGCTTTCTTT. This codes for CSARESEAFF. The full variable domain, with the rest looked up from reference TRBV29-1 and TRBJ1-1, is SAVISQKPSRDICQRGTSLTIQCQVDSQVTMMFWYRQQPGQSLTLIATANQGSEATYESGFVIDKFPISRPNLTFSTLTVSNMSPEDSSIYLCSARESEAFFGQGTRLTVV.